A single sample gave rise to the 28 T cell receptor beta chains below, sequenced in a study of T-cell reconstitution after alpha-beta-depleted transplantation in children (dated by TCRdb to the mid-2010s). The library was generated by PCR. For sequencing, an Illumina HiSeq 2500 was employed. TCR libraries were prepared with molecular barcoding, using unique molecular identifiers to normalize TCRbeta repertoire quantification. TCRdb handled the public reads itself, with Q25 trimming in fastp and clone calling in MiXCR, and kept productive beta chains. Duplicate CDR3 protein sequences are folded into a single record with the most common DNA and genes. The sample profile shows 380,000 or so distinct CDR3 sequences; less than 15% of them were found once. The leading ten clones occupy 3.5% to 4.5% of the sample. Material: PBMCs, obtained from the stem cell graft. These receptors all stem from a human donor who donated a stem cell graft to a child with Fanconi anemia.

The CDR3 region is CASSQDRAVSLTDTQYF. CDR3 DNA sequence: TGCGCCAGCAGCCAAGATCGGGCCGTAAGCCTCACAGATACGCAGTATTTT. J is TRBJ2-3 and V is TRBV4-3; D uncertain. The germline V gene has CDR1 LGHNA and CDR2 YSLEER. The CDR3 length is 17 residues. V lost 0 bases, J lost 2 bases, and 15 bases lay in between.

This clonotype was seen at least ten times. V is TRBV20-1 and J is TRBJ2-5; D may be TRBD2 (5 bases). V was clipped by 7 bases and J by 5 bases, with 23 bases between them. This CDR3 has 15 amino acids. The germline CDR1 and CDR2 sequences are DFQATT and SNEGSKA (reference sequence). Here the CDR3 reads CSVRPSGRRRETQYF. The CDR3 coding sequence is TGCAGTGTTAGGCCGTCGGGCCGTAGGAGGGAGACCCAGTACTTC.

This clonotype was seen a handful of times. CDR3 amino acids: CASSQTPNTEAFF. In DNA, the CDR3 is TGTGCCAGCAGTCAGACACCGAACACTGAAGCTTTCTTT. The genes are TRBV12-3 or TRBV12-4 and TRBJ1-1; D is undetermined. The CDR3 spans 13 residues. The V gene lost 5 bases and the J gene lost 1 base, with 8 bases spanning the gap.

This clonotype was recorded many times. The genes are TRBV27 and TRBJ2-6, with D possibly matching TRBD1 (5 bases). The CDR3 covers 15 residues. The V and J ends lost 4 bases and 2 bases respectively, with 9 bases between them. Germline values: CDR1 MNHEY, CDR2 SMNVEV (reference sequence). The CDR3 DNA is TGTGCCAGCAGTTCGGACATAACTGGGGCCAACGTCCTGACTTTC. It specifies CASSSDITGANVLTF.

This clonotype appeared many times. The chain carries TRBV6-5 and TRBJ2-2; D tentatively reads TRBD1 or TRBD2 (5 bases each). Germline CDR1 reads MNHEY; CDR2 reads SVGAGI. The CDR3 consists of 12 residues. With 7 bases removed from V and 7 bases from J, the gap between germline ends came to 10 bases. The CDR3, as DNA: TGTGCCAGCATGGGGGTGGGCGGGGAGCTGTTTTTT. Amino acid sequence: CASMGVGGELFF.

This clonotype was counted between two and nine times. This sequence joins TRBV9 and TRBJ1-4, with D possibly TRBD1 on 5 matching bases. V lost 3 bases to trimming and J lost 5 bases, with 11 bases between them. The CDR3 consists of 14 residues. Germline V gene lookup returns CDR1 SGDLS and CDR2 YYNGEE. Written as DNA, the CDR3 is TGTGCCAGCAGCGCCGGGGCCGGGAATGAAAAACTGTTTTTT. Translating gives CASSAGAGNEKLFF.

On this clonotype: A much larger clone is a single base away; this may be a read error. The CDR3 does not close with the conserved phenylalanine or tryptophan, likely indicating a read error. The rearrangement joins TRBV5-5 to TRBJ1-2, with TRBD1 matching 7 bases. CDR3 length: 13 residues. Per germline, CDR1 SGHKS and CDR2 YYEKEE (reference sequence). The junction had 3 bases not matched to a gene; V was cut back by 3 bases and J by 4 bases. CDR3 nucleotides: TGTGCCAGCAGCTCGGACAGGCCCTATGGCTACACCTAC. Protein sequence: CASSSDRPYGYTY.

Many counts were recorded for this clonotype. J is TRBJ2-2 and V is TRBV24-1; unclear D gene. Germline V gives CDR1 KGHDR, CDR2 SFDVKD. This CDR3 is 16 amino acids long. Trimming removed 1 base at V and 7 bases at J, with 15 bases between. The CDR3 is CATSDLAADSYGELFF. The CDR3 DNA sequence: TGTGCCACCAGTGATTTAGCAGCAGACTCTTACGGGGAGCTGTTTTTT.

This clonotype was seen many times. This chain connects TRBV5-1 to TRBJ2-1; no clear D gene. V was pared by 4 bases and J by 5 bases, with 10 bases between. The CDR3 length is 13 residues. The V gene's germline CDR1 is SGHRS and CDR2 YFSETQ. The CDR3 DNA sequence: TGCGCCAGCAGCCCCGACCCTAACAATGAGCAGTTCTTC. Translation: CASSPDPNNEQFF.

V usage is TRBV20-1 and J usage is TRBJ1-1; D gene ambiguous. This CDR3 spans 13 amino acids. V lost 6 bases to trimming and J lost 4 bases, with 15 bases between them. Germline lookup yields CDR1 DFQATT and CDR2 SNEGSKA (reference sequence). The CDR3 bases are TGCAGTGCCGCCACGGGCACGGTCACTGAAGCTTTCTTT. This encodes CSAATGTVTEAFF.

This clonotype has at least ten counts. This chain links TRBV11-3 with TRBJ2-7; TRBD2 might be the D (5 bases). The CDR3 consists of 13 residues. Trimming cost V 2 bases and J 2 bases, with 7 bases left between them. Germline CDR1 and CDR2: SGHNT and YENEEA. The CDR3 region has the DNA TGTGCCAGCAGCTTAACCGGGGCCTACGAGCAGTACTTC. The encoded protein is CASSLTGAYEQYF.

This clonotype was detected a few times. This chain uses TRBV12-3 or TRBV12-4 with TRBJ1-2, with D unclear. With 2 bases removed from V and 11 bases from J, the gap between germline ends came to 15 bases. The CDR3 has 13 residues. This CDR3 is CASSLNPYYAYTF. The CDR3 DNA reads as TGTGCCAGCAGTTTAAACCCTTATTATGCTTACACCTTC.

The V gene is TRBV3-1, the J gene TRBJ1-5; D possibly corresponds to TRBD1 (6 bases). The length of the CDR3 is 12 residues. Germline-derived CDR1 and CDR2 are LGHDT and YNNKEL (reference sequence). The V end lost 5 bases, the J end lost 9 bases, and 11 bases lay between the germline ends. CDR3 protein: CASSGEGGPQHF. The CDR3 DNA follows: TGTGCCAGCAGCGGGGAAGGGGGGCCCCAGCATTTT.

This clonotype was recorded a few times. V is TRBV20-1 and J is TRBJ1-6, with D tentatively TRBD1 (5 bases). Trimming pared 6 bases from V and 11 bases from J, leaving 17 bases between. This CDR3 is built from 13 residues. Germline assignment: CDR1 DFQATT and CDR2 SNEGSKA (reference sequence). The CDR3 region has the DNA TGCAGTGCGAAGTGGGACCTCTCCCCACCCCTCCACTTT. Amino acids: CSAKWDLSPPLHF.

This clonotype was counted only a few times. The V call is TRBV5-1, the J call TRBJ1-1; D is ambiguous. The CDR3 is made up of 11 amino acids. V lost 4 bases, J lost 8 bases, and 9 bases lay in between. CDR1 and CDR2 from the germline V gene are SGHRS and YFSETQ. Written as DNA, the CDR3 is TGCGCCAGCAGCGAACAAAACGAAGCTTTCTTT. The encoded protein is CASSEQNEAFF.

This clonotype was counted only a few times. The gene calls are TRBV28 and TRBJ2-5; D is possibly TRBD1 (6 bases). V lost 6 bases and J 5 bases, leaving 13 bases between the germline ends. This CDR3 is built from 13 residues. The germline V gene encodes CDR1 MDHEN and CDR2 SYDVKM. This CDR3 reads CASRAGVVETQYF. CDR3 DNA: TGTGCCAGCAGAGCAGGGGTGGTGGAGACCCAGTACTTC.

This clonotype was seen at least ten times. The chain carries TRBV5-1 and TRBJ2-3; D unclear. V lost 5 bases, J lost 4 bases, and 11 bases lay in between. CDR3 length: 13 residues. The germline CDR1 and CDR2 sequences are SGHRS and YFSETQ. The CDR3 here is CASRPYAADTQYF. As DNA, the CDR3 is TGCGCCAGCAGACCCTACGCGGCAGATACGCAGTATTTT.

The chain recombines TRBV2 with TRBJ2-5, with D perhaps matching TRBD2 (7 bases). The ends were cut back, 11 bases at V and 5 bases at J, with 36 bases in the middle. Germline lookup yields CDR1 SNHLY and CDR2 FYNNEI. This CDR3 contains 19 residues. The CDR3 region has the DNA TGTGCCTTCAGTTTAGATGGCAGGGGAGGGGATCCCAGGAGGGAGACCCAGTACTTC. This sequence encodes CAFSLDGRGGDPRRETQYF.

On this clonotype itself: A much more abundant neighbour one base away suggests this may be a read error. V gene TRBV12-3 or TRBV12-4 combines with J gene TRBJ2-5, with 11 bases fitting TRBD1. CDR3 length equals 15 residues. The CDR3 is CGSSLDRGLSETQYF. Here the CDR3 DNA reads TGTGGCAGCAGTCTGGACAGGGGGCTTTCCGAGACCCAGTACTTC.

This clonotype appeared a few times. CDR3 in amino acids: CASSISQGGFGDTQYF. CDR3 coding DNA: TGTGCCAGCAGCATATCTCAAGGGGGATTCGGAGATACGCAGTATTTT. The gene calls are TRBV7-2 and TRBJ2-3; D perhaps matches TRBD1 (6 bases). The CDR3 sequence is 16 residues long. Between the trimmed V and J ends, which lost 5 bases and 5 bases, there was a span of 20 bases. Germline loops: CDR1 SGHTA, CDR2 FQGNSA.

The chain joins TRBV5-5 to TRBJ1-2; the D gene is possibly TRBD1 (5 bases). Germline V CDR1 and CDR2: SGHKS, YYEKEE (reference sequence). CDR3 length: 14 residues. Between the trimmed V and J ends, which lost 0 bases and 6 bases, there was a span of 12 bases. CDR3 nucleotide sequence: TGTGCCAGCAGCTTGGCCGGGCAGGGACATGGCTACACCTTC. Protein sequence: CASSLAGQGHGYTF.

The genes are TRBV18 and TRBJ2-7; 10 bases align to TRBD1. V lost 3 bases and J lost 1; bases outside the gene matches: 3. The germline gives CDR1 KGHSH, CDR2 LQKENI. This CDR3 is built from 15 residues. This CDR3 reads CASSPGQGHSYEQYF. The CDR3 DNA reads TGTGCCAGCTCACCGGGACAGGGGCATTCCTACGAGCAGTACTTC.

CDR3 DNA: TGTGCCAGCAGCATGACAGGTTGGGGCCAGCCCCAGCATTTT. As protein: CASSMTGWGQPQHF. The chain employs TRBV12-3 or TRBV12-4 and TRBJ1-5, with D possibly matching TRBD1 (6 bases). V lost 6 bases, J lost 7 bases, and 16 bases lay in between. This CDR3 has 14 residues.

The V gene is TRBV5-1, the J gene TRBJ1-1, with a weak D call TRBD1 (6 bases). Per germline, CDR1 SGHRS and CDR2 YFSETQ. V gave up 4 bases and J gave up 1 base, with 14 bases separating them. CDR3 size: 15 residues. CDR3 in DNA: TGCGCCAGCAGCCCGCAGGGGAAAGGGAACACTGAAGCTTTCTTT. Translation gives CASSPQGKGNTEAFF.

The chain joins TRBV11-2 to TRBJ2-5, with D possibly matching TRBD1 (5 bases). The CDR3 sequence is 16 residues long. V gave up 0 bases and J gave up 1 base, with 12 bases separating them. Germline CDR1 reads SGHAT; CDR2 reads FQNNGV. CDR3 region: CASSLEIAGIQETQYF. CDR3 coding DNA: TGTGCCAGCAGCTTAGAGATCGCAGGGATCCAAGAGACCCAGTACTTC.

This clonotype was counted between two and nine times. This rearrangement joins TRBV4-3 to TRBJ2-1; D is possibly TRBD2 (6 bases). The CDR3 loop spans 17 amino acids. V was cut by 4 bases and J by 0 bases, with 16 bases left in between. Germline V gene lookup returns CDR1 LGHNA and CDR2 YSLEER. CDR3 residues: CASSPLGGSISYNEQFF. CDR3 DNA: TGCGCCAGCAGCCCCCTGGGAGGATCTATCTCCTACAATGAGCAGTTCTTC.

The CDR3 coding sequence is TGTGCCAGCTCCCAGATGACAGGGCGGTTGAGCGAGCAGTACTTC. Protein product: CASSQMTGRLSEQYF. The genes are TRBV18 and TRBJ2-7; 7 nucleotides align to TRBD1. Germline CDR1 and CDR2: KGHSH and LQKENI. The CDR3 has 15 residues. Trimming removed 6 bases from V and 6 bases from J; junction bases left unmatched: 14.

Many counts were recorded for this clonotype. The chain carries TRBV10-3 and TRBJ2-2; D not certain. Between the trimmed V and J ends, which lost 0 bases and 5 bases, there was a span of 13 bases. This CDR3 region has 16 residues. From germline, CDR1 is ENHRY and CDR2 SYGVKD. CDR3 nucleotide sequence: TGTGCCATCAGTGAGTCTTCTAACTATGGGACCGGGGAGCTGTTTTTT. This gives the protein CAISESSNYGTGELFF.